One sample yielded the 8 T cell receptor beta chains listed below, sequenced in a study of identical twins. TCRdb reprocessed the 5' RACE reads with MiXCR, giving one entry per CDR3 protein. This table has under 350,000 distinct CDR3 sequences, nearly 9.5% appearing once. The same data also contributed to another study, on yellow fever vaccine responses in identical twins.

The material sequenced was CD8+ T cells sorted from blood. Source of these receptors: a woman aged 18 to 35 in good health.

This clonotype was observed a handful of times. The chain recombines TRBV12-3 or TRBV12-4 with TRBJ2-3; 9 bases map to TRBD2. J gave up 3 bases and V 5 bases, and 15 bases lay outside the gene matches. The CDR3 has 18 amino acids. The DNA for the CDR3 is TGTGCCAGCAGTCCGGGACTAGCTGATAATATTCGGACAGATACGCAGTATTTT. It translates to CASSPGLADNIRTDTQYF.

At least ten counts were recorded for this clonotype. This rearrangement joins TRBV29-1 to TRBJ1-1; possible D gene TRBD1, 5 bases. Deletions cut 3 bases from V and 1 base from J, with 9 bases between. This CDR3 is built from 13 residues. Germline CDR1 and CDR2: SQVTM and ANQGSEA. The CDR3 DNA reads TGCAGCGTTGAGGGGGAACAGAACACTGAAGCTTTCTTT. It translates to CSVEGEQNTEAFF.

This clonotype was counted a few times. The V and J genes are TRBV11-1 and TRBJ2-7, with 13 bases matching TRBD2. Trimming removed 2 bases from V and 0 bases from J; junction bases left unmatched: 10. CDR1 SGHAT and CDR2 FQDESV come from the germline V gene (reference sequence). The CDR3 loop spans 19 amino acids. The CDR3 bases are TGTGCCAGCAGCTTACCACGAGGACTAGCGGGAGAGAGCTCCTACGAGCAGTACTTC. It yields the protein CASSLPRGLAGESSYEQYF.

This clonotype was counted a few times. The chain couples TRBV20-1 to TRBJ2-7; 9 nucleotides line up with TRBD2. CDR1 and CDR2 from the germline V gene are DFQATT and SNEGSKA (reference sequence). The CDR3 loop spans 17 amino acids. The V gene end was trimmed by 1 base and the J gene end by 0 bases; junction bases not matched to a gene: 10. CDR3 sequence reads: CSARGRASGVSSYEQYF. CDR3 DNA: TGCAGTGCTAGAGGGAGGGCTAGCGGGGTGAGCTCCTACGAGCAGTACTTC.

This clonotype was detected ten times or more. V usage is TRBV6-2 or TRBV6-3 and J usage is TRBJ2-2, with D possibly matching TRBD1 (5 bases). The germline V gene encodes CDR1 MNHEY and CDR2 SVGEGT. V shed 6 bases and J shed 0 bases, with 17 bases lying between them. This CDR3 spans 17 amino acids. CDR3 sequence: CASRTMPTDANTGELFF. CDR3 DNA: TGTGCCAGCAGGACGATGCCGACAGACGCGAACACCGGGGAGCTGTTTTTT.

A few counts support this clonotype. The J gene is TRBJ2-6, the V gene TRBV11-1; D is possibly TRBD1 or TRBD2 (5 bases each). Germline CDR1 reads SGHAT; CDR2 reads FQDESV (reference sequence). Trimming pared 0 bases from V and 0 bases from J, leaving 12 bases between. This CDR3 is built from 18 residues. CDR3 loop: CASSLAWGRTSGANVLTF. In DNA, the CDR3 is TGTGCCAGCAGCTTAGCTTGGGGACGGACCTCTGGGGCCAACGTCCTGACTTTC. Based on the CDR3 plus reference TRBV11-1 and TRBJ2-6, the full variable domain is EAEVAQSPRYKITEKSQAVAFWCDPISGHATLYWYRQILGQGPELLVQFQDESVVDDSQLPKDRFSAERLKGVDSTLKIQPAELGDSAMYLCASSLAWGRTSGANVLTFGAGSRLTVL.

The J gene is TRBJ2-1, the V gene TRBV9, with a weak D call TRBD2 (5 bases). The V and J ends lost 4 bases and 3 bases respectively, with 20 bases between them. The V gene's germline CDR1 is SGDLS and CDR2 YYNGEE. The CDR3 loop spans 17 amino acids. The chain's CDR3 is CASSPNGLTSYYNEQFF. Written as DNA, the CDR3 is TGTGCCAGCAGCCCTAATGGACTCACGTCCTACTACAATGAGCAGTTCTTC. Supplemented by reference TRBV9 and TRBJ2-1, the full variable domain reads DSGVTQTPKHLITATGQRVTLRCSPRSGDLSVYWYQQSLDQGLQFLIQYYNGEERAKGNILERFSAQQFPDLHSELNLSSLELGDSALYFCASSPNGLTSYYNEQFFGPGTRLTVL.

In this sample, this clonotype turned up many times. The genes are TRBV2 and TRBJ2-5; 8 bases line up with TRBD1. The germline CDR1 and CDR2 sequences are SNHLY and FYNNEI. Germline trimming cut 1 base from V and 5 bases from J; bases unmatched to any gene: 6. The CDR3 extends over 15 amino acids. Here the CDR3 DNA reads TGTGCCAGCAGTGAAGGGACAGGGCAGGGCGAGACCCAGTACTTC. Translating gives CASSEGTGQGETQYF.